This T cell receptor beta chain was sequenced in a study of T cells in Graves' hyperthyroidism and ophthalmopathy. Study-level findings and limits: A 13 V-J model separated ophthalmopathy from stable hyperthyroidism. Researchers found most expanded thyroid clonotypes above 0.001 in blood as well.

Inclusion characteristics of ophthalmopathy patients comprised a Clinical Activity Score of at least 3, a NOSPECS grade of at least 4, and duration under 3 months. PBMCs were collected from a 10 ml volume of fresh peripheral blood. Amplification yielded TCR beta CDR3 regions, with RNA transcripts as the source. Initially, a first-round RT-PCR of the TCR CDR3 employed the HTBI primer set. MiXCR was run by TCRdb on the multiplex PCR reads, yielding one entry per CDR3 protein. The sample contains hundreds of thousands of distinct CDR3 sequences, more than 12% of which appear only once. The sample holds many counts of this clonotype. Its antigen is not identified. Trimming removed 7 bases from V and 0 bases from J, with 10 bases in between. This CDR3 is built from 15 residues.

Sequences were obtained from blood. This TCR came from a woman between 50 and 59 years old with Graves' ophthalmopathy. The rearrangement links TRBV12-3 or TRBV12-4 to TRBJ2-6, with D perhaps matching TRBD2 (5 bases). The CDR3 DNA sequence: TGTGCCAGCACGTCGGGGTTCTCTGGGGCCAACGTCCTGACTTTC. It yields the protein CASTSGFSGANVLTF.